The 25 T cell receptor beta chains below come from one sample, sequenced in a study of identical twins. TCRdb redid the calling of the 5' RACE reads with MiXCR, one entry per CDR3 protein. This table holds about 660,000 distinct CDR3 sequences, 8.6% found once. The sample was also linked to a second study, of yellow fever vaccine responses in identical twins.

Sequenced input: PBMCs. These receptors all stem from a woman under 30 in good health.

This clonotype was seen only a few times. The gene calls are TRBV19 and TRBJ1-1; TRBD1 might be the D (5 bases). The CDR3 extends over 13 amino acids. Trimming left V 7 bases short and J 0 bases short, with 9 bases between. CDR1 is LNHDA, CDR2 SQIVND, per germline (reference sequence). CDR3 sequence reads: CASTRVVNTEAFF. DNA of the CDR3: TGTGCCAGTACCAGGGTAGTGAACACTGAAGCTTTCTTT. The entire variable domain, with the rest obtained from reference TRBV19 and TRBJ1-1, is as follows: DGGITQSPKYLFRKEGQNVTLSCEQNLNHDAMYWYRQDPGQGLRLIYYSQIVNDFQKGDIAEGYSVSREKKESFPLTVTSAQKNPTAFYLCASTRVVNTEAFFGQGTRLTVV.

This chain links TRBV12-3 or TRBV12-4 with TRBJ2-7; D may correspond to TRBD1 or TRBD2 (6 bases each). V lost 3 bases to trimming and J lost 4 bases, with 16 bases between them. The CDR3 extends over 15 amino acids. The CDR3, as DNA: TGTGCCAGCAGTTTGGCCGGGGGCTCCAATTACGAGCAGTACTTC. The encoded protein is CASSLAGGSNYEQYF.

CDR3 sequence (DNA): TGCAGTGCTAGAGGAGGACTTAGGACAGGGCTCTCTGGGGCCAACGTCCTGACTTTC. This codes for CSARGGLRTGLSGANVLTF. The chain recombines TRBV20-1 with TRBJ2-6; 8 bases are a match to TRBD1. The CDR3 is made up of 19 amino acids. CDR1 and CDR2 (germline): DFQATT, SNEGSKA (reference sequence). The junction had 11 bases not matched to a gene; V was cut back by 1 base and J by 0 bases.

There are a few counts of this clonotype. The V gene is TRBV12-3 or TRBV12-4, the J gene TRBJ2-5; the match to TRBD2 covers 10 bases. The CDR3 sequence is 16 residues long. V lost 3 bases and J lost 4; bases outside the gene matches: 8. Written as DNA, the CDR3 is TGTGCCAGCAGTTTTAAAGCGGGAGGGTTGGGAGAGACCCAGTACTTC. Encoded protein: CASSFKAGGLGETQYF.

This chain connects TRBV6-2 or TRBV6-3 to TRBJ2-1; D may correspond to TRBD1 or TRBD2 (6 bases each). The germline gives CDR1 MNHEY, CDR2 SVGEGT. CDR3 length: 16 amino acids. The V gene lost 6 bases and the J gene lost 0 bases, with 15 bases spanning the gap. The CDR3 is CASSPGGRVSYNEQFF. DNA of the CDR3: TGTGCCAGCAGCCCCGGGGGCAGGGTCTCCTACAATGAGCAGTTCTTC.

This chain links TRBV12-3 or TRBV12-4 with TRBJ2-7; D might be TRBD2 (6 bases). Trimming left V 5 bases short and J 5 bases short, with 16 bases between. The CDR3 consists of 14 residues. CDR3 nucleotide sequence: TGTGCCAGCAGTCAGATTGGGGGGTTGGACGAGCAGTACTTC. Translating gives CASSQIGGLDEQYF.

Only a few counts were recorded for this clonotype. The CDR3 region is CASSQWGVRGDDTEAFF. CDR3 in DNA: TGTGCCAGCAGCCAATGGGGTGTAAGAGGGGATGACACTGAAGCTTTCTTT. The chain is built from TRBV21-1 and TRBJ1-1; the DNA was not used to check the table's D call, TRBD1. TRBV21-1 is deemed a pseudogene. The CDR3 runs 17 residues.

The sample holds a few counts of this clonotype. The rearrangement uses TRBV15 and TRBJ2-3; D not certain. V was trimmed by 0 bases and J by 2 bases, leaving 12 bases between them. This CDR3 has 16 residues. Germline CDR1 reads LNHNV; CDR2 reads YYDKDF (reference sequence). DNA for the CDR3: TGTGCCACCAGCAGAGACCGGGCTAGAAACACAGATACGCAGTATTTT. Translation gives CATSRDRARNTDTQYF.

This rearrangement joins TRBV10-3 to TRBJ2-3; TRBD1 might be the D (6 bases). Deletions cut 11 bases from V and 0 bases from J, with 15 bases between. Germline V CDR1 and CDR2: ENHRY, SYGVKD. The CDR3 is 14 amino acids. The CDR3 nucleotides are TGTGCCTCCAACCAGGGACAAAGCACAGATACGCAGTATTTT. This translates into CASNQGQSTDTQYF.

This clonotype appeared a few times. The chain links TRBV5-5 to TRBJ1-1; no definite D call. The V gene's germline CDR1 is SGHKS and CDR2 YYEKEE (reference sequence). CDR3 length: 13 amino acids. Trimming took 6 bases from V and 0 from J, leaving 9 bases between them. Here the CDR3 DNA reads TGTGCCAGCATTTTTCACCTGAACACTGAAGCTTTCTTT. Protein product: CASIFHLNTEAFF. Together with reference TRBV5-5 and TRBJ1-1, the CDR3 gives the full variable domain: DAGVTQSPTHLIKTRGQQVTLRCSPISGHKSVSWYQQVLGQGPQFIFQYYEKEERGRGNFPDRFSARQFPNYSSELNVNALLLGDSALYLCASIFHLNTEAFFGQGTRLTVV.

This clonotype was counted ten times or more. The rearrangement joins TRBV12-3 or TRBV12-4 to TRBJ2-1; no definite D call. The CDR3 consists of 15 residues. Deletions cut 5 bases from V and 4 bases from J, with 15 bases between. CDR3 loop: CASSPRSQGYNEQFF. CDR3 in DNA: TGTGCCAGCAGTCCACGGTCCCAAGGGTACAATGAGCAGTTCTTC.

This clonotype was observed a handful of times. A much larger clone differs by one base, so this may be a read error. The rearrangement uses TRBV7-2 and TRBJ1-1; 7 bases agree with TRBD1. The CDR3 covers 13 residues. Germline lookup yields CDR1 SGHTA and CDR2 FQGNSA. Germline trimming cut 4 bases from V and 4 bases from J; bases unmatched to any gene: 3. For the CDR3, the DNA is TGTGCCAGCAGCTCGACAGGGACCACTGAAGCTTTCTTT. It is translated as CASSSTGTTEAFF.

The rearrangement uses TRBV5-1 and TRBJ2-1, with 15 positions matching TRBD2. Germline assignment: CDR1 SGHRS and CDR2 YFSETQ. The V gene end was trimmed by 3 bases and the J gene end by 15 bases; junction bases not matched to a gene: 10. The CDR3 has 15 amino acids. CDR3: CASSYGLAGGSRLFF. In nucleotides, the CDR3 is TGCGCCAGCAGCTACGGACTAGCGGGAGGGTCGCGTCTGTTCTTC.

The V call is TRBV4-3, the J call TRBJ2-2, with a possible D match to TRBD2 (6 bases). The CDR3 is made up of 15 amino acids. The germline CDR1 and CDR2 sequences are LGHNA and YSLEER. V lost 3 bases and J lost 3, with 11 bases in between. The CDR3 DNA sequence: TGCGCCAGCAGCCAGTGGACGGGAGACACCGGGGAGCTGTTTTTT. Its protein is CASSQWTGDTGELFF.

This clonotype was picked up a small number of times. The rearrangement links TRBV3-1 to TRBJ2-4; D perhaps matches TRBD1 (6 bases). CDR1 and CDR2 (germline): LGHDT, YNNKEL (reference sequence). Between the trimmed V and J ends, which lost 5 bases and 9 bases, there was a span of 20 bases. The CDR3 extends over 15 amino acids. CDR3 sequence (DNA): TGTGCCAGCAGCGATGGGGGCCCCGCCCGTGTCATTCAGTACTTC. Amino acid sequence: CASSDGGPARVIQYF.

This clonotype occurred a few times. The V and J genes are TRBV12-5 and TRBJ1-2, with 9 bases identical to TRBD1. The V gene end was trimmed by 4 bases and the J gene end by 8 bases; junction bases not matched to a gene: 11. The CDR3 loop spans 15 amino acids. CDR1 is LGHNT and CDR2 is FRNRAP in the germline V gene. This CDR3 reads CASGSGQGARSGYTF. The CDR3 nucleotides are TGTGCTAGTGGTTCGGGACAGGGAGCGAGGAGCGGCTACACCTTC.

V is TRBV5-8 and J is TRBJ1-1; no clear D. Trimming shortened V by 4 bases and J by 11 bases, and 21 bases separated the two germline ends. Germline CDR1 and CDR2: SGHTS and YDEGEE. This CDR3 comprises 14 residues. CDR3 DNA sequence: TGTGCCAGCAGCCCGAACGACCGGGATTCGCCGGCTTTCTTT. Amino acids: CASSPNDRDSPAFF.

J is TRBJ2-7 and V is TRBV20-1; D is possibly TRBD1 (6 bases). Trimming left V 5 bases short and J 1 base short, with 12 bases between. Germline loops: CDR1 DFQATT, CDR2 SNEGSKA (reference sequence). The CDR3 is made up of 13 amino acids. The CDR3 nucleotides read TGCAGTGCTGAATGGGACAAGTCCTACGAGCAGTACTTC. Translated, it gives CSAEWDKSYEQYF.

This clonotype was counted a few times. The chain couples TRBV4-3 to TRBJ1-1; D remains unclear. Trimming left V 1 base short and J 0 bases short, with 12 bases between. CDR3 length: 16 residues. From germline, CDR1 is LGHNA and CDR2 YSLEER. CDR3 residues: CASSQAAGRLNTEAFF. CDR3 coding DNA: TGCGCCAGCAGCCAAGCGGCCGGACGGTTGAACACTGAAGCTTTCTTT.

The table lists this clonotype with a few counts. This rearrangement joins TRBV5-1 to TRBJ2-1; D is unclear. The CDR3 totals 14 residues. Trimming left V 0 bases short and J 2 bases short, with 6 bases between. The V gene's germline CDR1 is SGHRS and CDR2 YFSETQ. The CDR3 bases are TGCGCCAGCAGCTTGGACATTACCTACAATGAGCAGTTCTTC. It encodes CASSLDITYNEQFF.

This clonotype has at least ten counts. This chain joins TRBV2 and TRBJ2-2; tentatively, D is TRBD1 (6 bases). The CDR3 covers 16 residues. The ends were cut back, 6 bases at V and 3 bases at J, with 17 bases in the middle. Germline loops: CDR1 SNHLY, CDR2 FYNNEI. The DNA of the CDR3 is TGTGCCAGCAGAGCTCGGGCTCCAGGGGACACCGGGGAGCTGTTTTTT. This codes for CASRARAPGDTGELFF.

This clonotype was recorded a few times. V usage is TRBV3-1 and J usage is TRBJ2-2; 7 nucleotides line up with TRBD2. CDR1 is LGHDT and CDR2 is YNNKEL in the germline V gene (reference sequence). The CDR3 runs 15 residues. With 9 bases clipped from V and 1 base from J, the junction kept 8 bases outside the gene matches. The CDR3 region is CASGTGTMNTGELFF. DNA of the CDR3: TGTGCCAGTGGAACCGGGACTATGAACACCGGGGAGCTGTTTTTT.

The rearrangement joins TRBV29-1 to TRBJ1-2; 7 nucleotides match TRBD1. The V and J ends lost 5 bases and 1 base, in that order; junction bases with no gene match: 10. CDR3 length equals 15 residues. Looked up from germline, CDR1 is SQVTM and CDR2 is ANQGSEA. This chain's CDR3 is CSVSPGTVVNYGYTF. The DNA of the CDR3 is TGCAGCGTTTCACCCGGGACAGTTGTTAACTATGGCTACACCTTC. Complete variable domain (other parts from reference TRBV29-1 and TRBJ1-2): SAVISQKPSRDICQRGTSLTIQCQVDSQVTMMFWYRQQPGQSLTLIATANQGSEATYESGFVIDKFPISRPNLTFSTLTVSNMSPEDSSIYLCSVSPGTVVNYGYTFGSGTRLTVV.

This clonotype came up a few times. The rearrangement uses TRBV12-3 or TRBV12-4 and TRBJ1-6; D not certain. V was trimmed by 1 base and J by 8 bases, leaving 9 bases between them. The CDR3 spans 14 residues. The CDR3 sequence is CASSLVAADSPLHF. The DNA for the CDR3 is TGTGCCAGCAGTTTAGTGGCAGCCGATTCACCCCTCCACTTT.

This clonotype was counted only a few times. The CDR3 here is CASSLVRGPTGELFF. The CDR3, as DNA: TGTGCCAGCAGCTTGGTCAGGGGGCCTACCGGGGAGCTGTTTTTT. The genes are TRBV11-1 and TRBJ2-2, with TRBD1 matching 8 bases. From germline, CDR1 is SGHAT and CDR2 FQDESV (reference sequence). V shed 3 bases, J shed 5 bases, and the junction held 5 bases outside the gene matches. CDR3 length: 15 residues. Looking up the rest from reference TRBV11-1 and TRBJ2-2 gives the full variable domain: EAEVAQSPRYKITEKSQAVAFWCDPISGHATLYWYRQILGQGPELLVQFQDESVVDDSQLPKDRFSAERLKGVDSTLKIQPAELGDSAMYLCASSLVRGPTGELFFGEGSRLTVL.